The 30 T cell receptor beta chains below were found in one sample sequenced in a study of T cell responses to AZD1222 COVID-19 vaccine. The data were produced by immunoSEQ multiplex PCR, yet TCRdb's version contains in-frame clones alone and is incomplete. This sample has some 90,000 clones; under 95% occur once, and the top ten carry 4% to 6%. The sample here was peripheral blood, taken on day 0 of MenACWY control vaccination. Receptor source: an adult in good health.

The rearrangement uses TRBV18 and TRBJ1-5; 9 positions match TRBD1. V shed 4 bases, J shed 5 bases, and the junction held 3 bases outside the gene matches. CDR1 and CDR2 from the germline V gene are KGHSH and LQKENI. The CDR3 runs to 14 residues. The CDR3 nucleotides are TGTGCCAGCTCACGGACAGGGGACTATCAGCCCCAGCATTTT. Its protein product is CASSRTGDYQPQHF.

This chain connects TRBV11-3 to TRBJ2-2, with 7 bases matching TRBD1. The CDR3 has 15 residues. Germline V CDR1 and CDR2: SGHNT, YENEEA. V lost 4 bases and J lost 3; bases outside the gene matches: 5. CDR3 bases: TGTGCCAGCAGCTCAGGGCAGGGGGACACCGGGGAGCTGTTTTTT. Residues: CASSSGQGDTGELFF.

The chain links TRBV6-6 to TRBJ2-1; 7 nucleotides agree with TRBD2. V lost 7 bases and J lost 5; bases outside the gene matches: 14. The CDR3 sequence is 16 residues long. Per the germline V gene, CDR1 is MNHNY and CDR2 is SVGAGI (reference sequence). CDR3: CASKLTAGANNNEQFF. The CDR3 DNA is TGTGCCAGCAAACTAACGGCGGGAGCTAATAACAATGAGCAGTTCTTC.

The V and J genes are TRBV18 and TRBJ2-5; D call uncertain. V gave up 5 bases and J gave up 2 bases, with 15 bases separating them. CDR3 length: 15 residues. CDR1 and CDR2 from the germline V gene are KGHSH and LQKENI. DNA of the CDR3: TGTGCCAGCTCAGCCCCGCTGGGGAAACAAGAGACCCAGTACTTC. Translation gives CASSAPLGKQETQYF.

CDR3 nucleotide sequence: TGTGCCAGCAGCCAAGTCAGGGCCGGCGGCTACACCTTC. Residues: CASSQVRAGGYTF. The genes are TRBV14 and TRBJ1-2; perhaps TRBD1 as D (5 bases). V was cut by 1 base and J by 8 bases, with 11 bases left in between. CDR3 length equals 13 residues. In germline, CDR1 is SGHDN, CDR2 FVKESK.

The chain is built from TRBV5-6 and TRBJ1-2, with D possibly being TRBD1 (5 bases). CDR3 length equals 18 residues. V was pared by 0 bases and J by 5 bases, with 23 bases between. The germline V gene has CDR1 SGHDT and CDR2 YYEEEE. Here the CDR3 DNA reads TGTGCCAGCAGCTTGGGGACGCCAGGCGATTTGGGGCTTTATGGCTACACCTTC. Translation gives CASSLGTPGDLGLYGYTF.

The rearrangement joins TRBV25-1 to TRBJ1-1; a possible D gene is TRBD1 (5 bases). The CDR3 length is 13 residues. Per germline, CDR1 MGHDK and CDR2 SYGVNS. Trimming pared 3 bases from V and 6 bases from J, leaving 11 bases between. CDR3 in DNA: TGTGCCAGCAGTGACCCAGGGCTCGCTGAAGCTTTCTTT. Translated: CASSDPGLAEAFF. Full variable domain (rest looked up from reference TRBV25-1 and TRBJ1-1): EADIYQTPRYLVIGTGKKITLECSQTMGHDKMYWYQQDPGMELHLIHYSYGVNSTEKGDLSSESTVSRIRTEHFPLTLESARPSHTSQYLCASSDPGLAEAFFGQGTRLTVV.

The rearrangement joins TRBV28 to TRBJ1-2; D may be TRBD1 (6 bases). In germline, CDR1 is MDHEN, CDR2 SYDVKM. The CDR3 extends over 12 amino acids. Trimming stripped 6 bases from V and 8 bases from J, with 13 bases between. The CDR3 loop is CASRRQVEGYTF. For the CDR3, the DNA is TGTGCCAGCAGACGACAGGTCGAGGGCTACACCTTC.

The CDR3 is CASSSGGPLHF. The CDR3, as DNA: TGTGCCAGCAGCTCAGGGGGCCCCCTCCACTTT. This rearrangement joins TRBV11-2 to TRBJ1-6; 8 nucleotides agree with TRBD1. Germline V gene sequence: CDR1 SGHAT, CDR2 FQNNGV. The V segment lost 4 bases and the J segment 13 bases; nucleotides outside the gene matches: 0. CDR3 length: 11 amino acids.

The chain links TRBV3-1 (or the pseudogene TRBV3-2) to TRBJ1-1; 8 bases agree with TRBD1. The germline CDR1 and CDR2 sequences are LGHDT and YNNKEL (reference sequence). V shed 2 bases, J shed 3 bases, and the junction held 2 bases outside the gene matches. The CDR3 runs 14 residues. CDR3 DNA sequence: TGTGCCAGCAGCCAACAGGGGGCTGACACTGAAGCTTTCTTT. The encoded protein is CASSQQGADTEAFF.

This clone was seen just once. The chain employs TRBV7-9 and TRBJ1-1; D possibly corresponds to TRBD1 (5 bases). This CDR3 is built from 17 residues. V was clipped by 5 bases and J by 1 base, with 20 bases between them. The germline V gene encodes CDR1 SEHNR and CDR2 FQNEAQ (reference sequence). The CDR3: CASSRTGTSIPNTEAFF. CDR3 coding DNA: TGTGCCAGCAGCAGAACCGGGACGTCCATCCCGAACACTGAAGCTTTCTTT. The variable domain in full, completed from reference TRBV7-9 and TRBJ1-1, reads DTGVSQNPRHKITKRGQNVTFRCDPISEHNRLYWYRQTLGQGPEFLTYFQNEAQLEKSRLLSDRFSAERPKGSFSTLEIQRTEQGDSAMYLCASSRTGTSIPNTEAFFGQGTRLTVV.

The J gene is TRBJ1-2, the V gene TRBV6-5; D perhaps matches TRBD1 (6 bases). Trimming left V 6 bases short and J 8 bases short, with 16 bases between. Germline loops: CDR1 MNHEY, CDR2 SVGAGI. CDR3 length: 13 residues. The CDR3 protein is CASSPAGTKGYTF. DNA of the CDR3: TGTGCCAGCAGCCCCGCCGGGACAAAGGGCTACACCTTC.

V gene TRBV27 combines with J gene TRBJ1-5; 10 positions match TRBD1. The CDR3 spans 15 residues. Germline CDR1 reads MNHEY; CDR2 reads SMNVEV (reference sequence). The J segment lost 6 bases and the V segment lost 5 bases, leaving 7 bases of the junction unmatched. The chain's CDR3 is CASSPSTGGFQPQHF. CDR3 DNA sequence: TGTGCCAGCAGTCCATCGACAGGGGGCTTTCAGCCCCAGCATTTT.

CDR3 sequence: CASSLGLGLDAQYF. In DNA, the CDR3 is TGCGCCAGCAGCTTGGGCTTGGGCCTGGATGCCCAGTACTTC. The V call is TRBV5-1, the J call TRBJ2-5; D is undetermined. Trimming removed 0 bases from V and 9 bases from J, with 15 bases in between. Germline CDR1 SGHRS, CDR2 YFSETQ. This CDR3 contains 14 residues.

CDR3 nucleotide sequence: TGTGCCAGCAGTTTAACCCGGGGCCCTTTACACTTT. Residues: CASSLTRGPLHF. V is TRBV28 and J is TRBJ1-6; D possibly corresponds to TRBD1 (5 bases). Germline-derived CDR1 and CDR2 are MDHEN and SYDVKM. The CDR3 contains 12 residues. Trimming shortened V by 2 bases and J by 19 bases, and 15 bases separated the two germline ends.

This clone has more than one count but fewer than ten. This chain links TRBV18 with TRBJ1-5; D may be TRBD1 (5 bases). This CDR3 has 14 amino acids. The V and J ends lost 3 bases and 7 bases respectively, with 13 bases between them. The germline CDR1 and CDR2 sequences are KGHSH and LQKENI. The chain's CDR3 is CASSPGAGPQPQHF. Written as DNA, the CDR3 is TGTGCCAGCTCACCTGGGGCGGGACCACAGCCCCAGCATTTT.

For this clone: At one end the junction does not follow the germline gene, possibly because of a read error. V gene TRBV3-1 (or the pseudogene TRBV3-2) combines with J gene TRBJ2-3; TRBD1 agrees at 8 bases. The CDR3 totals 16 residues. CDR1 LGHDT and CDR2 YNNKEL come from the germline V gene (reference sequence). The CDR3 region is CASSQDLAGGTNTQYF. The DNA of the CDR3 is TGTGCCAGCAGCCAAGATTTGGCAGGGGGCACAAATACGCAGTATTTT.

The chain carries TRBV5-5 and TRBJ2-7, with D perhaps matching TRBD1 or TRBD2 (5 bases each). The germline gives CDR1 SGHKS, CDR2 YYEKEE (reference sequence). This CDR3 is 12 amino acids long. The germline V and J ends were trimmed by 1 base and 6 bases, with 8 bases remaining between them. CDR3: CASSLIGTEQYF. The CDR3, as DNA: TGTGCCAGCAGCTTGATAGGGACCGAGCAGTACTTC.

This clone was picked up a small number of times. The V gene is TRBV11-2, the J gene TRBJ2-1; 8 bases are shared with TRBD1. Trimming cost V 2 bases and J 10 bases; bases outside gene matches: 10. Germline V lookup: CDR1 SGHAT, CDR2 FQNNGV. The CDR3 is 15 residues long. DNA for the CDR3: TGTGCCAGCAGCTTATCCCAGGGGGCTGGTATGGAGCAGTTCTTC. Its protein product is CASSLSQGAGMEQFF. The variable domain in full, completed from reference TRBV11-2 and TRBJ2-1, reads EAGVAQSPRYKIIEKRQSVAFWCNPISGHATLYWYQQILGQGPKLLIQFQNNGVVDDSQLPKDRFSAERLKGVDSTLKIQPAKLEDSAVYLCASSLSQGAGMEQFFGPGTRLTVL.

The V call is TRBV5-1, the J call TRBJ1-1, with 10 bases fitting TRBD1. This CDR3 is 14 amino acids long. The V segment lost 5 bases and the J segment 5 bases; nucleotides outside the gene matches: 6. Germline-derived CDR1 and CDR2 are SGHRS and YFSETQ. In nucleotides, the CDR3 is TGCGCCAGCAGTTCTGGGACAGGGGAGACTGAAGCTTTCTTT. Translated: CASSSGTGETEAFF.

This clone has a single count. The CDR3 reads CASTPGGSAYGYTF. The CDR3 region has the DNA TGTGCCAGCACCCCAGGGGGTTCCGCTTATGGCTACACCTTC. V and J are TRBV6-6 and TRBJ1-2, with 7 positions matching TRBD1. V dropped 7 bases and J dropped 5; count of bases not matched to a gene: 10. Germline CDR1 and CDR2: MNHNY and SVGAGI (reference sequence). The CDR3 extends over 14 amino acids.

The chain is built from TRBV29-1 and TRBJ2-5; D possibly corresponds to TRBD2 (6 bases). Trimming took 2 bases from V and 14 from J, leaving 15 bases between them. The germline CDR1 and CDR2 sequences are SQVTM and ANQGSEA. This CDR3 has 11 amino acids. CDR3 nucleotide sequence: TGCAGCGTTGAATTGGGAGGCCCCCCTTACTTC. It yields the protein CSVELGGPPYF.

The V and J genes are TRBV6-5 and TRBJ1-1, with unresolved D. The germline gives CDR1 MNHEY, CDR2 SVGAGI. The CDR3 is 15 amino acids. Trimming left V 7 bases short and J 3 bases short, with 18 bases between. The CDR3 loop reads CASIIDGLRDTEAFF. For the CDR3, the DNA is TGTGCCAGCATCATCGACGGCCTTCGGGACACTGAAGCTTTCTTT.

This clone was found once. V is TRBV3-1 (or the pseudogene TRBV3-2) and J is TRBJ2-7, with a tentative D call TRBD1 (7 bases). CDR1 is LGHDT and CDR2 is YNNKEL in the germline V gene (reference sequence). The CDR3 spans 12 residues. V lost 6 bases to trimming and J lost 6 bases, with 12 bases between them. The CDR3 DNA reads TGTGCCAGCAGTCGACAGGGAGGCGAGCAGTACTTC. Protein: CASSRQGGEQYF.

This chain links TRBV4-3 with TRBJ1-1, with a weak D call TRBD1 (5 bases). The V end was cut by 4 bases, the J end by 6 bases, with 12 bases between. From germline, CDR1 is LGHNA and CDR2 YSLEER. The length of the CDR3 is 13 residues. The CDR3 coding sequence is TGCGCCAGCAGCCTCCGGTGGGGGGCTGAAGCTTTCTTT. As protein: CASSLRWGAEAFF.

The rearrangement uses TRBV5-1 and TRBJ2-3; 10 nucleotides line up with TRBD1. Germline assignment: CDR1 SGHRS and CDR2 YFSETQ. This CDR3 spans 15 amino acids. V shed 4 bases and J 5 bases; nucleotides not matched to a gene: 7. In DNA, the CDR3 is TGCGCCAGCAGCATCGACAGGGGGCGAGGAGATACGCAGTATTTT. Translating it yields CASSIDRGRGDTQYF.

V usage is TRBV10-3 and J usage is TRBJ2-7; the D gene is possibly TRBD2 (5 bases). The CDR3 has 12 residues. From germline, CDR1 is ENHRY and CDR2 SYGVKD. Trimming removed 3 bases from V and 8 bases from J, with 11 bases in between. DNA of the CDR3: TGTGCCATCAGTGACGGGGAGTCGAAGCAGTACTTC. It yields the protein CAISDGESKQYF.

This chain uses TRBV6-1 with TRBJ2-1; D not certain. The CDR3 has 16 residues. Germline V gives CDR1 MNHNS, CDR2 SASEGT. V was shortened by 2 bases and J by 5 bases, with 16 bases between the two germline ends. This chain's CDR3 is CASSEQGISMDNEQFF. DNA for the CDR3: TGTGCCAGCAGTGAACAAGGAATTAGCATGGACAATGAGCAGTTCTTC.

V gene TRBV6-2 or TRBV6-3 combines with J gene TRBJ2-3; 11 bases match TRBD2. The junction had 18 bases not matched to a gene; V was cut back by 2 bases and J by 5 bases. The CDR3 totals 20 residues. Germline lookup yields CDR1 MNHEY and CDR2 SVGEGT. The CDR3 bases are TGTGCCAGCAGTTACCCATCCGGGACTAGCGGCGCCATATCGAGAGATACGCAGTATTTT. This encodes CASSYPSGTSGAISRDTQYF.

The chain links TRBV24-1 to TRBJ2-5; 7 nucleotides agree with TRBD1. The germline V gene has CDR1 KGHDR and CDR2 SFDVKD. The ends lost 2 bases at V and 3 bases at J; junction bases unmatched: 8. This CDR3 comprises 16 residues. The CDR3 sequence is CATSDWGSGGEETQYF. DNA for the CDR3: TGTGCCACCAGTGATTGGGGCTCAGGGGGTGAAGAGACCCAGTACTTC.